A selection of T cell receptor beta chains follows, all from one sample in a study of CD8+ T cells in alopecia areata. Only in-frame clones appear in the TCRdb table, and some are missing; sequencing was by immunoSEQ multiplex PCR. The table shows 150,000 or so clones, with roughly 44% occurring only once. The sample was CD4+ T cells sorted from blood. Receptors originate from a human donor with alopecia areata. The CDR3 runs from the conserved cysteine through the conserved F or W. The order of the fields is J gene, D gene, V gene, clone size, CDR3 DNA, CDR3 protein. The D gene is left open where the match is weak. Size values are once, few and many counts, or a class for expanded clones, and some rows have none.

TRBJ1-1	NA	TRBV5-1	NA	TGCGCCAGCAGCTCCTCAGGTGCGAGGAACACTGAAGCTTTCTTT	CASSSSGARNTEAFF
TRBJ2-7	TRBD1	TRBV28	NA	TGTGCCAGCAGTTTAAGGATCGGGACAGGGATCTACGAGCAGTACTTC	CASSLRIGTGIYEQYF
TRBJ2-7	NA	TRBV29-1	NA	TGCAGCGGGCAGGCCGGCTCCTACGAGCAGTACTTC	CSGQAGSYEQYF
TRBJ2-1	NA	TRBV5-1	few	TGCGCCAGCAGCTTGGGCGGTGATGAGCAGTTCTTC	CASSLGGDEQFF
TRBJ1-2	NA	TRBV7-9	NA	TGTGCCAGCAGCTTAGCCAGGGGCGCTGATGGCTACACCTTC	CASSLARGADGYTF
TRBJ2-7	NA	TRBV2	NA	TGTGCCAGCATGCAGGGATACGAGCAGTACTTC	CASMQGYEQYF
TRBJ1-1	NA	TRBV14	NA	TGTGCCAGCAGCCCCCGACAGACGATGAACACTGAAGCTTTCTTT	CASSPRQTMNTEAFF
TRBJ1-2	NA	TRBV5-1	NA	TGCGCCAGCAGCTTGGGCGGGGTCCGAGCTAACTATGGCTACACCTTC	CASSLGGVRANYGYTF
TRBJ1-1	NA	TRBV30	once	TGTGCCTGGAGTGTTCTCGTGGTGGCTTTCTTT	CAWSVLVVAFF
TRBJ2-7	TRBD2	TRBV18	few	TGTGCCAGCTCACCCCGCGGGGGGCCAACCTACGAGCAGTACTTC	CASSPRGGPTYEQYF
TRBJ1-1	NA	TRBV9	NA	TGTGCCAGCAGCGACCGCCTGAGCACTGAAGCTTTCTTT	CASSDRLSTEAFF
TRBJ1-1	NA	TRBV29-1	NA	TGCAGCGTTGTACTCTCAGGGGTGAACACTGAAGCTTTCTTT	CSVVLSGVNTEAFF
TRBJ2-1	NA	TRBV6-5	NA	TGTGCCAGCAAAGTTGCGTCTGAGCAGTTCTTC	CASKVASEQFF
TRBJ2-2	TRBD2	TRBV28	NA	TGTGCCAGCAGTTTAGCGGGAGCAACCGGGGAGCTGTTTTTT	CASSLAGATGELFF
TRBJ1-4	NA	TRBV20-1	NA	TGCAGTGGGGGACGAAGTGAAAAACTGTTTTTT	CSGGRSEKLFF
TRBJ2-3	TRBD2	TRBV19	NA	TGTGCCAGTAGCACCCGACTAGCGGGAGCCGATACGCAGTATTTT	CASSTRLAGADTQYF
TRBJ2-2	NA	TRBV29-1	few	TGCAGCGTTGAACGGGGGACGAACACCGGGGAGCTGTTTTTT	CSVERGTNTGELFF
TRBJ1-4	NA	TRBV29-1	NA	TGCAGCGTGGCGACAGATCTTCATGAAAAACTGTTTTTT	CSVATDLHEKLFF
TRBJ2-1	NA	TRBV2	few	TGTGCCAGCGGGGGCTACAATGAGCAGTTCTTC	CASGGYNEQFF
TRBJ1-2	NA	TRBV30	NA	TGTGCCTGGAGTGTATTTACTGGCTACACCTTC	CAWSVFTGYTF
TRBJ2-6	NA	TRBV29-1	few	TGCAGCGTTGGGCTCTCTGGGGCCAACGTCCTGACTTTC	CSVGLSGANVLTF
TRBJ2-1	TRBD2	TRBV4-2	few	TGTGCCAGCAGGTCTACTAGCGGCCCCTACAATGAGCAGTTCTTC	CASRSTSGPYNEQFF
TRBJ2-2	NA	TRBV29-1	NA	TGCAGCGTTGGGACAGCGAACACCGGGGAGCTGTTTTTT	CSVGTANTGELFF
TRBJ2-7	NA	TRBV5-1	NA	TGCGCCAGCAGCTTGGCCGGGGGTGAGCAGTACTTC	CASSLAGGEQYF
TRBJ2-7	TRBD2	TRBV5-1	NA	TGCGCCAGCAGCTTGAAGGCTAGCGGTTCTGGGGAGCAGTACTTC	CASSLKASGSGEQYF
TRBJ2-1	TRBD2	TRBV2	NA	TGTGCCAGCAGAGGCGGGACTAGCGGATACTACTCCTACAATGAGCAGTTCTTC	CASRGGTSGYYSYNEQFF
TRBJ2-2	NA	TRBV30	NA	TGTGCCTGGAGTCCCGGCTACACCGGGGAGCTGTTTTTT	CAWSPGYTGELFF
TRBJ2-7	NA	TRBV27	NA	TGTGCCAGCAGTCCAGGGACTTTCTCCTACGAGCAGTACTTC	CASSPGTFSYEQYF
TRBJ2-1	TRBD2	TRBV28	many	TGTGCCAGCAGGGGCGGGAGCCCCATTTACAATGAGCAGTTCTTC	CASRGGSPIYNEQFF
TRBJ2-7	TRBD1	TRBV7-9	few	TGTGCCAGCAGCGGTGGGACAGCCTACGAGCAGTACTTC	CASSGGTAYEQYF
TRBJ1-1	NA	TRBV5-1	few	TGCGCCAGCAGCGCAGAACCGGGGCTGGCAGAAGCTTTCTTT	CASSAEPGLAEAFF
TRBJ1-1	NA	TRBV27	NA	TGTGCCAGCTATTTTCGACCCCCGATGGGCACTTCTGAAGCTTTCTTT	CASYFRPPMGTSEAFF
TRBJ1-5	NA	TRBV4-1	NA	TGCGCCACGAGACAGCCCCAGCATTTT	CATRQPQHF
TRBJ1-1	NA	TRBV29-1	NA	TGCAGCGCTGGGACGGCCCTGAACACTGAAGCTTTCTTT	CSAGTALNTEAFF
TRBJ2-1	NA	TRBV6-5	NA	TGTGCCAGCAGCCCTTCCCGGGTAGCGAATGAGCAGTTCTTC	CASSPSRVANEQFF